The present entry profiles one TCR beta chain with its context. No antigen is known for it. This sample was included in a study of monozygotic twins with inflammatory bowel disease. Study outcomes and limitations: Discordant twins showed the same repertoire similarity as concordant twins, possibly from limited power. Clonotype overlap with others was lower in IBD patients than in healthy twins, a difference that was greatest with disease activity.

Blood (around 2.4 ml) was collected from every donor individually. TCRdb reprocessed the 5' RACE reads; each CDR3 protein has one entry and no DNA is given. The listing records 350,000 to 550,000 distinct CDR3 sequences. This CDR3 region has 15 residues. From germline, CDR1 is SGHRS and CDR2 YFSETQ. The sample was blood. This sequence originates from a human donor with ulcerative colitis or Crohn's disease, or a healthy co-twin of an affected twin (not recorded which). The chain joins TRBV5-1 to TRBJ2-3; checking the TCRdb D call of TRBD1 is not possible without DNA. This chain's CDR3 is CASSPGGSGTDTQYF.